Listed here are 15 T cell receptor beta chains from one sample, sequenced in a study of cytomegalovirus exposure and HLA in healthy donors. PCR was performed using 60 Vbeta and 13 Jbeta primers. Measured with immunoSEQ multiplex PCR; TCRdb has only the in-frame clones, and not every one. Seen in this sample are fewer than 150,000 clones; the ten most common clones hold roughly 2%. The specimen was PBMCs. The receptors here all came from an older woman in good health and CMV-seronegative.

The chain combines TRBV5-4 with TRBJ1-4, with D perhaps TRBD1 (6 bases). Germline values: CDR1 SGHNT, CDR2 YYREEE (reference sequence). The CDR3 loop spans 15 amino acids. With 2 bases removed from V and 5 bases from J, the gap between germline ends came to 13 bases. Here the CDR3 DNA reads TGTGCCAGCAGCTTTACGGGACAAGGGAATGAAAAACTGTTTTTT. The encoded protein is CASSFTGQGNEKLFF.

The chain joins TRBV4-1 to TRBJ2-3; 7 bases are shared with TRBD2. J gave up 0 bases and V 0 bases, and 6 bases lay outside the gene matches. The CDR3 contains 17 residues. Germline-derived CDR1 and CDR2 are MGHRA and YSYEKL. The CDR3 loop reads CASSQDREGMSTDTQYF. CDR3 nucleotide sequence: TGCGCCAGCAGCCAAGATAGGGAGGGAATGAGCACAGATACGCAGTATTTT.

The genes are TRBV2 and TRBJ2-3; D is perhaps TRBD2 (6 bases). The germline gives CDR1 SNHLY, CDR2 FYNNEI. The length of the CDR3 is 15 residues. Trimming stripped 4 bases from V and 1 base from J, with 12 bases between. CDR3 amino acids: CASSASGPGTDTQYF. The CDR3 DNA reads TGTGCCAGCAGTGCCAGCGGGCCCGGCACAGATACGCAGTATTTT. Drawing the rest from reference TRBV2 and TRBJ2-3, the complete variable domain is EPEVTQTPSHQVTQMGQEVILRCVPISNHLYFYWYRQILGQKVEFLVSFYNNEISEKSEIFDDQFSVERPDGSNFTLKIRSTKLEDSAMYFCASSASGPGTDTQYFGPGTRLTVL.

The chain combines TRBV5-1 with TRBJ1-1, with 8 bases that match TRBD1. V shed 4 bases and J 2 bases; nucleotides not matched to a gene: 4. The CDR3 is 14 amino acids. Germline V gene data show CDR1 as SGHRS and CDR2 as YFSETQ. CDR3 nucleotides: TGCGCCAGCAGCCTCGGGACAGGAAACACTGAAGCTTTCTTT. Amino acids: CASSLGTGNTEAFF.

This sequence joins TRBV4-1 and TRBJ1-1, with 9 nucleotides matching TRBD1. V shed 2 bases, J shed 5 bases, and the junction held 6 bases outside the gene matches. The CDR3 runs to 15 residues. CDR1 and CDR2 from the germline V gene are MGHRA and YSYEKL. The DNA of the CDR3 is TGCGCCAGCAGCCAAACGGGACAGGGTCGTACTGAAGCTTTCTTT. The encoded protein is CASSQTGQGRTEAFF.

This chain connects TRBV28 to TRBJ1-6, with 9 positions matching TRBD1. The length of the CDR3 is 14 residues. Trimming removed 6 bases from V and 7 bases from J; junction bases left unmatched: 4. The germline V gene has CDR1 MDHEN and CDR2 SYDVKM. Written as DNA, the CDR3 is TGTGCCAGCAGCACAGGGGGCGGCAATTCACCCCTCCACTTT. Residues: CASSTGGGNSPLHF.

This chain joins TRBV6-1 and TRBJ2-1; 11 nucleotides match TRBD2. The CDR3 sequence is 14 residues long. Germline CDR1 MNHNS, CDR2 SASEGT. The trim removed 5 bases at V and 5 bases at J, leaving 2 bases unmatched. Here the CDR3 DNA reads TGTGCCAGCAGTCTGACTAGCGGGGACAATGAGCAGTTCTTC. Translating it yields CASSLTSGDNEQFF.

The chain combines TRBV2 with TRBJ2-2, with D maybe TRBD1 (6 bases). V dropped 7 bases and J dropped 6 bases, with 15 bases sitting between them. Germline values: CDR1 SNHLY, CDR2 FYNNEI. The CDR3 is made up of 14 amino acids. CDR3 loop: CASKGQPMAGELFF. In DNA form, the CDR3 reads TGTGCCAGCAAAGGACAGCCTATGGCCGGGGAGCTGTTTTTT.

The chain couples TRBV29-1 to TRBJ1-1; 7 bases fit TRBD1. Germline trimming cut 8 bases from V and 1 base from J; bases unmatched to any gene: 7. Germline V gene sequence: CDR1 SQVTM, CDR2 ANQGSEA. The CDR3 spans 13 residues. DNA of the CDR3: TGCAGCTTCGTAGGGGGCAAGAACACTGAAGCTTTCTTT. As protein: CSFVGGKNTEAFF.

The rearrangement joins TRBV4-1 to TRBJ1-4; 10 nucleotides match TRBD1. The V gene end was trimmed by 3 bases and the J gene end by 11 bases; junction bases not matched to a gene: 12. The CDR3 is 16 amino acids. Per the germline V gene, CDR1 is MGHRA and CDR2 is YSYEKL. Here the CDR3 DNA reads TGCGCCAGCAGCCAGGGTGCTCCGGGACAGGGGTCTAAACTGTTTTTT. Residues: CASSQGAPGQGSKLFF.

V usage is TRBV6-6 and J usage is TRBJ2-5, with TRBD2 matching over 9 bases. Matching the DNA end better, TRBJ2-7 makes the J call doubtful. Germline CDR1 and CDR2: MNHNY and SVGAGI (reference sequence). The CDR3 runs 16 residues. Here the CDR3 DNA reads TGTGCCAGCAGTTACTCGCTAGCGGGATCATCCTACGAGCAGTACTTC. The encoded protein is CASSYSLAGSSYEQYF.

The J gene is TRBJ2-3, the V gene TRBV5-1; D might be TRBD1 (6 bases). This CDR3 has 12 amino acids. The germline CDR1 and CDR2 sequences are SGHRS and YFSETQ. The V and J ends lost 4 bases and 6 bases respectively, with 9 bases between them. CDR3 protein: CASSPQGDTQYF. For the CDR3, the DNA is TGCGCCAGCAGCCCTCAGGGGGATACGCAGTATTTT.

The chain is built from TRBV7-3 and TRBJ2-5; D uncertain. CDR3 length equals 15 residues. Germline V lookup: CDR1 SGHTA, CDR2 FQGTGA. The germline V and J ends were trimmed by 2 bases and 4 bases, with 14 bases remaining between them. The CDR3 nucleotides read TGTGCCAGCAGCTTAGGCCAGTCCCCAGGAGAGACCCAGTACTTC. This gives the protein CASSLGQSPGETQYF.

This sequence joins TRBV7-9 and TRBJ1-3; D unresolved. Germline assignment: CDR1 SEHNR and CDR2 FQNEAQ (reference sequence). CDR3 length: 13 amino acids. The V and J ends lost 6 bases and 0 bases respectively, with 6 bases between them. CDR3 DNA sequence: TGTGCCAGCAGTCCATCCTCTGGAAACACCATATATTTT. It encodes CASSPSSGNTIYF.

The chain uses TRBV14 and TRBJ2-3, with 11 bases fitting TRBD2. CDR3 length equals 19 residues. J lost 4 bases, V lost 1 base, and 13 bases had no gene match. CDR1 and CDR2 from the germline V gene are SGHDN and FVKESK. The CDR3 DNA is TGTGCCAGCAGCCAAGTGGGGACTAGCGGTTTTCCCCTCCCAGATACGCAGTATTTT. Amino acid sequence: CASSQVGTSGFPLPDTQYF.